A selection of T cell receptor beta chains follows, all from one sample in a study of T cells after posttransplantation cyclophosphamide. Profiled with immunoSEQ multiplex PCR; TCRdb holds only in-frame clones, not every one. The sample lists about 24,000 clones, about 90% occurring once. Sequencing used PBMCs, obtained after an allogeneic stem cell transplant with a calcineurin inhibitor and methotrexate. The source of these receptors is a female patient aged 50 to 60 who received an allogeneic stem cell transplant from an unrelated donor, was CMV-positive, and had chronic GVHD only. A share of the T cells may be of graft donor origin. The CDR3 runs from the conserved cysteine through the conserved F or W. D genes are given only for firm matches. Rows give clone size only sometimes, using once, few, many, or a class for an expanded clone.

TRBD2 | . | TRBJ2-1 | TRBV28 | 19 | TGTGCCAGCAGGCCCGCCGGGACTAGCGGGAGGGCCCTCATCAATGAGCAGTTCTTC | CASRPAGTSGRALINEQFF
. | few | TRBJ1-1 | TRBV19 | 15 | TGTGCCAGTAGACAGGCCTCGGCCATGAACACTGAAGCTTTCTTT | CASRQASAMNTEAFF
TRBD2 | medium-sized | TRBJ2-1 | TRBV7-2 | 15 | TGTGCCAGCAGCGCGGGACTAGCGGGAGCAAATGAGCAGTTCTTC | CASSAGLAGANEQFF
. | . | TRBJ2-5 | TRBV7-9 | 13 | TGTGCCAGCAGCGCAGCGGCTCAAGGGACCCAGTACTTC | CASSAAAQGTQYF
TRBD2 | . | TRBJ2-5 | TRBV11-2 | 16 | TGTGCCAGCAGCTCCCCAGCGGGAGGGTGGGCAGAGACCCAGTACTTC | CASSSPAGGWAETQYF
. | . | TRBJ2-5 | TRBV9 | 13 | TGTGCCAGCAGCGTATCAGGGCCCGAGACCCAGTACTTC | CASSVSGPETQYF
TRBD1 | . | TRBJ2-1 | TRBV5-1 | 16 | TGCGCCAGCAGCTCGGACAGGGTTAGCTCCTACAATGAGCAGTTCTTC | CASSSDRVSSYNEQFF
TRBD2 | . | TRBJ2-7 | TRBV28 | 15 | TGTGCCAGCAGTTTAACTAGCGGGAGCCATAGAGAGCAGTACTTC | CASSLTSGSHREQYF
. | . | TRBJ1-2 | TRBV4-1 | 15 | TGCGCCAGCAGCCAAGAGGTGGGGAGGTCTGGGGGCTACACCTTC | CASSQEVGRSGGYTF
. | . | TRBJ2-7 | TRBV7-9 | 17 | TGTGCCAGCAGCTTCGGGGCGGGGGCCAGGCCAACCTACGAGCAGTACTTC | CASSFGAGARPTYEQYF
. | . | TRBJ1-4 | TRBV2 | 14 | TGTGCCAGCAGTGATGGCATTAGGCGGGGAAAACTGTTTTTT | CASSDGIRRGKLFF
TRBD1 | . | TRBJ1-2 | TRBV6-5 | 14 | TGTGCCAGCAGGGAGACAGGGGGAAACTATGGCTACACCTTC | CASRETGGNYGYTF
TRBD1 | . | TRBJ1-2 | TRBV28 | 13 | TGTGCCAGTCACACGGAGGGGGCGCGCGGCTACACCTTC | CASHTEGARGYTF
TRBD2 | . | TRBJ2-2 | TRBV10-3 | 14 | TGTGCCGCCAAGACTAGCGGGAATGACGGGGAGCTGTTTTTT | CAAKTSGNDGELFF
. | . | TRBJ1-2 | TRBV19 | 13 | TGTGCCAGTATACAACAGGGAGCGTATGGCTACACCTTC | CASIQQGAYGYTF
. | . | TRBJ2-1 | TRBV14 | 14 | TGTGCCAGCAGCCAAGATTGGCTTCCATATGAGCAGTTCTTC | CASSQDWLPYEQFF
. | once | TRBJ2-2 | TRBV7-3 | 14 | TGTGCCAGCAAATGGCAGGAAAACACCGGGGAGCTGTTTTTT | CASKWQENTGELFF
. | . | TRBJ1-5 | TRBV30 | 14 | TGTGCCTGCCAGGGAGGGAATAGCAATCAGCCCCAGCATTTT | CACQGGNSNQPQHF
TRBD1 | . | TRBJ1-5 | TRBV28 | 15 | TGTGCCAGCAGTCAGACAGGGGTGGCCAATCAGCCCCAGCATTTT | CASSQTGVANQPQHF
. | . | TRBJ2-1 | TRBV4-3 | 14 | TGCGCCAGCAGCCAAGCCTACCCAATCAATGAGCAGTTCTTC | CASSQAYPINEQFF
TRBD2 | . | TRBJ2-1 | TRBV6-1 | 14 | TGTGCCAGCAGTGATATGGCGGGAGGGGATGAGCAGTTCTTC | CASSDMAGGDEQFF
TRBD2 | . | TRBJ2-1 | TRBV6-5 | 14 | TGTGCCAGCAGACTAGCGGGCCAGTATTCTGAGCAGTTCTTC | CASRLAGQYSEQFF
. | . | TRBJ1-1 | TRBV29-1 | 12 | TGCAGCGTTGAGTGGCGGGTCACTGAAGCTTTCTTT | CSVEWRVTEAFF
. | . | TRBJ2-1 | TRBV15 | 15 | TGTACCACCAGCAGAGGCCAGGGCTCCTACAATGAGCAGTTCTTC | CTTSRGQGSYNEQFF
. | . | TRBJ2-2 | TRBV4-3 | 17 | TGCGCCAGCAGCCAAGATAATCACCAGGGGAACACCGGGGAGCTGTTTTTT | CASSQDNHQGNTGELFF
TRBD1 | . | TRBJ1-1 | TRBV7-9 | 15 | TGTGCCAGCAGCGTAACAGGGGGCAAGGGCACTGAAGCTTTCTTT | CASSVTGGKGTEAFF
TRBD2 | . | TRBJ2-7 | TRBV7-2 | 15 | TGTGCCAGCAGTTTCGGACTAGCGGGAGTAGACGAGCAGTACTTC | CASSFGLAGVDEQYF